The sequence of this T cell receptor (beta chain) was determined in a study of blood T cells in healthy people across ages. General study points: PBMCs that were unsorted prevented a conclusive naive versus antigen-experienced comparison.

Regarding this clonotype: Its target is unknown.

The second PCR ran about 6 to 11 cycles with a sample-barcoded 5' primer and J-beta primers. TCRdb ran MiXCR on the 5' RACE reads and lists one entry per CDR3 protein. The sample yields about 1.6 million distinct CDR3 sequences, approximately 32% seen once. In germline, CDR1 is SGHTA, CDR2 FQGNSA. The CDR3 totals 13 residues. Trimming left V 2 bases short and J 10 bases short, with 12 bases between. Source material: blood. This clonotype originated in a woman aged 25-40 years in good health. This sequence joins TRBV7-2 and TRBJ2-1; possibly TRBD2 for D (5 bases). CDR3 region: CASSLSGLGEQFF. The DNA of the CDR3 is TGTGCCAGCAGCTTATCGGGATTGGGCGAGCAGTTCTTC.